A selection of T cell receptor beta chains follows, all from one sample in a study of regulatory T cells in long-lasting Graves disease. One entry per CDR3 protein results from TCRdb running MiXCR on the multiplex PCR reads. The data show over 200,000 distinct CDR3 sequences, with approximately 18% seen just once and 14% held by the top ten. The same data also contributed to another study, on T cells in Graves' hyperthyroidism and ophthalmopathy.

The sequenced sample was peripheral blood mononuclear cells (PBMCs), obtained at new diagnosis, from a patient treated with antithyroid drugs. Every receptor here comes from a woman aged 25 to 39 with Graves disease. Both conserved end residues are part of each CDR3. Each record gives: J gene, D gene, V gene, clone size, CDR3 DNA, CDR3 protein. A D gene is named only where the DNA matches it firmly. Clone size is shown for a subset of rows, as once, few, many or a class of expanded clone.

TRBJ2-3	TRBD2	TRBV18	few	TGTGCCAGCTCACCACGTAGCCGGAGAACTAGCGGGGGAGATACGCAGTATTTT	CASSPRSRRTSGGDTQYF
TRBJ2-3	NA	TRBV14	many	TGTGCCAGCAGCCCCAACAGTGGTACGCAGTATTTT	CASSPNSGTQYF
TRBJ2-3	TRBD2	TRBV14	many	TGTGCCAGCAGCCAAGGATGGCCGGGGGGTTACGATACGCAGTATTTT	CASSQGWPGGYDTQYF
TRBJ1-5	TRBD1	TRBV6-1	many	TGTGCCAGCAGACAGGGACAGCATCAGCCCCAGCATTTT	CASRQGQHQPQHF
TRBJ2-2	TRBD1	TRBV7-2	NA	TGTGCCAGCAGACACATCGAGACAGGGGGAGCTAGGAACACCGGGGAGCTGTTTTTT	CASRHIETGGARNTGELFF
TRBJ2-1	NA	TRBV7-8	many	TGTGCCAGCAGCTTACACAGGGCACGGAGCTCCTACAATGAGCAGTTCTTC	CASSLHRARSSYNEQFF
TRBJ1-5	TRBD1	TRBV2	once	TGTGCCTGTAAACAGGGGTATAGCAATCAGCCTCAGCATTTT	CACKQGYSNQPQHF
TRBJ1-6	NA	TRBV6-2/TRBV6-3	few	TGTGCCAGCAGCCCCCCCGGTGAAGATTCACCCCTCCACTTT	CASSPPGEDSPLHF
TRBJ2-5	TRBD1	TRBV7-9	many	TGTGCCAGCAGCGGACCCCCGGGACAGGGGCACCCCCCAGAGACCCAGTACTTC	CASSGPPGQGHPPETQYF
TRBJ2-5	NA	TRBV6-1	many	TGTGCCAGCTCGCGTGTCGTTCCGGGGACCCAGTACTTC	CASSRVVPGTQYF
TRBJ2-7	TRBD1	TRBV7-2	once	TGTGCCAGCAGCGTGGACAGGGGGAGCTCCTACGAGCAGTACTTC	CASSVDRGSSYEQYF
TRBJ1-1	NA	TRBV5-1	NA	TGCGCCAGCAGCTTGGGACAGCTGATGAACACTGAAGCTTTCTTT	CASSLGQLMNTEAFF
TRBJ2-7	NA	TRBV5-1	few	TGCGCCGGCAGCTTGAACGGGGGCTCCTACGAGCAGTACTTC	CAGSLNGGSYEQYF
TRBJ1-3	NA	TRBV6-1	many	TGTGCCGGATTAGGAAGTCCTGGAAACACCATATATTTT	CAGLGSPGNTIYF
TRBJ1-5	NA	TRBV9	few	TGTGCCAGCAGCGTAAACCCCGACATCAATCAGCCCCAGCATTTT	CASSVNPDINQPQHF
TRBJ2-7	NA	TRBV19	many	TGTGCCAGTAGTATCGGACCCAGGGGTTCCTACGAGCAGTACTTC	CASSIGPRGSYEQYF
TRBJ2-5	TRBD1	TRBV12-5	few	TGTGCTAGTGGTTTAGGACAGGAGGAGACCCAGTACTTC	CASGLGQEETQYF
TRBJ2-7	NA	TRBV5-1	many	TGCGCCAGCTACCATCAACCGGGCTTCCACACCTACGAGCAGTACTTC	CASYHQPGFHTYEQYF
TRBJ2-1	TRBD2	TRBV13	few	TGTGCCAGCAGTTCCACTAGCGGGAGGGCCGTATGGAATGAGCAGTTCTTC	CASSSTSGRAVWNEQFF